What follows are 28 T cell receptor beta chains derived from one specimen sequenced in a study of breast tumors, draining lymph nodes, adjacent tissues. Axillary draining lymph nodes of breast cancer patients supplied the node samples. TCRdb re-analysed the multiplex PCR reads in MiXCR, keeping a single row per CDR3 protein. Here the sample spans a few hundred thousand distinct CDR3 sequences, 34% being singletons. What was sequenced was axillary lymph node tissue. These receptors all come from a female donor with breast cancer. Some clones in this sample may be carry-over from other donors' samples.

This clonotype was counted at least ten times. The gene calls are TRBV11-2 and TRBJ2-3; TRBD2 matches 10 bases. The trim removed 4 bases at V and 5 bases at J, leaving 6 bases unmatched. The CDR3 sequence is 15 residues long. Germline V lookup: CDR1 SGHAT, CDR2 FQNNGV. CDR3 bases: TGTGCCAGCAGCTCCCAGGGACTAGCGCAAGATACGCAGTATTTT. The encoded protein is CASSSQGLAQDTQYF. The full variable domain, with the rest looked up from reference TRBV11-2 and TRBJ2-3, is EAGVAQSPRYKIIEKRQSVAFWCNPISGHATLYWYQQILGQGPKLLIQFQNNGVVDDSQLPKDRFSAERLKGVDSTLKIQPAKLEDSAVYLCASSSQGLAQDTQYFGPGTRLTVL.

This clonotype was found many times. The junction shows a germline mismatch at one end, possibly a read error. This chain uses TRBV6-5 with TRBJ1-2; TRBD1 matches 10 bases. CDR1 MNHEY and CDR2 SVGAGI come from the germline V gene. This CDR3 is built from 16 residues. CDR3 region: CASSHSKTGGKYGYTF. The CDR3 DNA is TGTGCCAGCAGTCACTCGAAGACAGGGGGCAAATATGGCTACACCTTC.

Details on this clonotype: A much larger clone differs by one base, so this may be a read error. V and J are TRBV12-3 or TRBV12-4 and TRBJ2-1, with 9 nucleotides matching TRBD2. CDR3 length: 14 residues. V lost 5 bases, J lost 7 bases, and 6 bases stayed unmatched. This CDR3 reads CASSHPGLANEQFF. The DNA of the CDR3 is TGTGCCAGCAGTCACCCGGGACTAGCAAATGAGCAGTTCTTC.

This clonotype was recorded at least ten times. The DNA for the CDR3 is TGTGCCACCAGTGGAGGGATAGCGGGGGGGAGCAATGAGCAGTTCTTC. This gives the protein CATSGGIAGGSNEQFF. The chain is built from TRBV24-1 and TRBJ2-1, with 11 bases identical to TRBD2. Germline V CDR1 and CDR2: KGHDR, SFDVKD. Germline trimming cut 5 bases from V and 6 bases from J; bases unmatched to any gene: 8. This CDR3 has 16 amino acids.

The J gene is TRBJ2-5, the V gene TRBV28; TRBD2 aligns across 8 bases. Germline V gives CDR1 MDHEN, CDR2 SYDVKM. The length of the CDR3 is 15 residues. After removal of 2 bases from V and 1 base from J, the junction contained 3 bases not matched to a gene. The CDR3: CASSLVAGTQETQYF. The CDR3 DNA sequence: TGTGCCAGCAGTTTAGTAGCGGGAACCCAAGAGACCCAGTACTTC.

This chain joins TRBV14 and TRBJ2-1; 11 bases agree with TRBD2. Germline trimming cut 5 bases from V and 9 bases from J; bases unmatched to any gene: 9. Germline values: CDR1 SGHDN, CDR2 FVKESK. The length of the CDR3 is 15 residues. DNA of the CDR3: TGTGCCAGCAGCAGGACTAGCGGGCCAGGGCGTGAGCAGTTCTTC. Protein product: CASSRTSGPGREQFF.

This rearrangement joins TRBV7-2 to TRBJ2-4; 8 bases are a match to TRBD2. V was pared by 3 bases and J by 1 base, with 8 bases of the junction left unmatched. The CDR3 is 17 residues long. CDR1 is SGHTA, CDR2 FQGNSA, per germline. CDR3 residues: CASSLERGLGAKNIQYF. Written as DNA, the CDR3 is TGTGCCAGCAGCTTGGAGCGGGGGTTAGGGGCCAAAAACATTCAGTACTTC.

J is TRBJ1-1 and V is TRBV5-1; a weak D match, TRBD1 (6 bases). Trimming cost V 2 bases and J 6 bases, with 23 bases left between them. The CDR3 runs 17 residues. The germline V gene has CDR1 SGHRS and CDR2 YFSETQ. CDR3: CASSFGGVEQGTSEAFF. DNA of the CDR3: TGCGCCAGCAGCTTTGGGGGTGTGGAGCAGGGGACGTCTGAAGCTTTCTTT.

Comments on this clonotype: This sequence may be a read error, since a much larger clone differs from it by one base. In DNA form, the CDR3 reads TGTGCCAGCAGCGAGGGACTAGCAGAGACCTACGAGCCGTACTTC. It codes for CASSEGLAETYEPYF. V is TRBV9 and J is TRBJ2-7; 9 positions agree with TRBD2. Per germline, CDR1 SGDLS and CDR2 YYNGEE. This CDR3 region has 15 residues.

This clonotype was seen a handful of times. This may be a read error: a much more frequent sequence differs by one nucleotide. The chain carries TRBV20-1 and TRBJ2-3; D ambiguous. In germline, CDR1 is DFQATT, CDR2 SNEGSKA (reference sequence). CDR3 length equals 12 residues. The CDR3 here is CSALEYTDTPYF. CDR3 nucleotide sequence: TGCAGTGCTCTAGAATACACAGATACGCCGTATTTT.

The chain is built from TRBV19 and TRBJ2-2; D uncertain. Germline CDR1 reads LNHDA; CDR2 reads SQIVND (reference sequence). V was pared by 0 bases and J by 8 bases, with 7 bases between. This CDR3 comprises 13 residues. CDR3 sequence reads: CASSIEVGGELFF. CDR3 sequence (DNA): TGTGCCAGTAGTATAGAGGTAGGTGGGGAGCTGTTTTTT.

This chain joins TRBV7-2 and TRBJ2-4; possible D gene TRBD1, 6 bases. The germline CDR1 and CDR2 sequences are SGHTA and FQGNSA. With 4 bases removed from V and 15 bases from J, the gap between germline ends came to 19 bases. The CDR3 runs to 13 residues. The CDR3 DNA follows: TGTGCCAGCAGCTCCGTCCCCGGGACAAAGGGGTACTTC. Translated, it gives CASSSVPGTKGYF.

On this clonotype itself: The junction departs from germline at one end; a sequencing error may be responsible. This chain joins TRBV25-1 and TRBJ2-7; D gene ambiguous. This CDR3 has 12 residues. Germline V gene data show CDR1 as MGHDK and CDR2 as SYGVNS. This chain's CDR3 is CASSADGYERYF. In DNA, the CDR3 is TGTGCCAGCAGCGCCGACGGCTACGAGCGGTACTTC.

The chain combines TRBV6-2 or TRBV6-3 with TRBJ1-5; TRBD1 is a possible D gene (6 bases). Germline values: CDR1 MNHEY, CDR2 SVGEGT. CDR3 length: 14 amino acids. Trimming removed 6 bases from V and 5 bases from J, with 14 bases in between. In DNA form, the CDR3 reads TGTGCCAGCAGGAAAGGGGGTCCCCATCAGCCCCAGCATTTT. The encoded protein is CASRKGGPHQPQHF.

This clonotype was recorded many times. V usage is TRBV11-2 and J usage is TRBJ2-7, with D perhaps matching TRBD1 or TRBD2 (6 bases each). V gave up 3 bases and J gave up 0 bases, with 12 bases separating them. This CDR3 is built from 15 residues. CDR1 and CDR2 from the germline V gene are SGHAT and FQNNGV. CDR3 amino acids: CASSFGGASSYEQYF. The CDR3 DNA reads TGTGCCAGCAGCTTCGGGGGCGCCTCCTCCTACGAGCAGTACTTC.

This clonotype showed up many times. The chain's CDR3 is CASSALGEQYF. The CDR3, as DNA: TGTGCCAGTAGTGCACTCGGCGAGCAGTACTTC. The gene calls are TRBV19 and TRBJ2-7; D remains ambiguous. Germline CDR1 and CDR2: LNHDA and SQIVND (reference sequence). The CDR3 consists of 11 residues. V was cut by 5 bases and J by 6 bases, with 8 bases left in between.

The J gene is TRBJ2-2, the V gene TRBV5-1; D call uncertain. Looked up from germline, CDR1 is SGHRS and CDR2 is YFSETQ. Trimming cost V 2 bases and J 7 bases, with 0 bases left between them. The CDR3 length is 10 residues. CDR3 in amino acids: CASSFGELFF. In DNA, the CDR3 is TGCGCCAGCAGCTTCGGGGAGCTGTTTTTT. The full variable domain, in which reference TRBV5-1 and TRBJ2-2 provide the parts outside the CDR3, is KAGVTQTPRYLIKTRGQQVTLSCSPISGHRSVSWYQQTPGQGLQFLFEYFSETQRNKGNFPGRFSGRQFSNSRSEMNVSTLELGDSALYLCASSFGELFFGEGSRLTVL.

This sequence joins TRBV5-8 and TRBJ2-3, with D perhaps matching TRBD1 (5 bases). From germline, CDR1 is SGHTS and CDR2 YDEGEE. The V end was cut by 0 bases, the J end by 4 bases, with 12 bases between. This CDR3 has 15 amino acids. The CDR3 nucleotides read TGTGCCAGCAGCTTGGGACAGCCTGGCCCAGATACGCAGTATTTT. Encoded protein: CASSLGQPGPDTQYF. Looking up the rest from reference TRBV5-8 and TRBJ2-3 gives the full variable domain: EAGVTQSPTHLIKTRGQQATLRCSPISGHTSVYWYQQALGLGLQFLLWYDEGEERNRGNFPPRFSGRQFPNYSSELNVNALELEDSALYLCASSLGQPGPDTQYFGPGTRLTVL.

Notes on this clonotype: With a much larger clone just one base away, this may be a read error. This rearrangement joins TRBV20-1 to TRBJ2-7, with 9 bases fitting TRBD1. The CDR3 extends over 13 amino acids. CDR1 and CDR2 from the germline V gene are DFQATT and SNEGSKA (reference sequence). The CDR3 nucleotides are TGCAGTGCTGGGGGGACAGGGCCGTACGCGCAGTACTTC. It is translated as CSAGGTGPYAQYF.

This clonotype was seen at least ten times. The V and J genes are TRBV5-1 and TRBJ1-6; TRBD1 matches at 8 bases. Germline V gene data show CDR1 as SGHRS and CDR2 as YFSETQ. The ends lost 0 bases at V and 6 bases at J; junction bases unmatched: 5. The CDR3 totals 16 residues. In DNA form, the CDR3 reads TGCGCCAGCAGCTTGGAAGGACAGGGACGTAATTCACCCCTCCACTTT. As protein: CASSLEGQGRNSPLHF.

The chain links TRBV7-2 to TRBJ2-5; TRBD2 aligns across 13 bases. Germline trimming cut 5 bases from V and 10 bases from J; bases unmatched to any gene: 7. Germline loops: CDR1 SGHTA, CDR2 FQGNSA. The CDR3 contains 14 residues. The CDR3 region is CASSIRLAGGGQYF. CDR3 bases: TGTGCCAGCAGCATCAGACTAGCGGGGGGCGGCCAGTACTTC.

This clonotype was recorded once. A much more abundant neighbour one base away suggests this may be a read error. This chain uses TRBV7-3 with TRBJ2-2, with a possible D match to TRBD2 (5 bases). This CDR3 has 16 amino acids. CDR1 and CDR2 from the germline V gene are SGHTA and FQGTGA. The CDR3 sequence: CAGSLIGGPRTGELFF. Written as DNA, the CDR3 is TGTGCCGGCAGCTTAATTGGAGGCCCGAGAACCGGGGAGCTGTTTTTT.

This clonotype was seen repeatedly, ten times or more. The genes are TRBV4-3 and TRBJ1-6; D call uncertain. V gave up 0 bases and J gave up 10 bases, with 13 bases separating them. Germline values: CDR1 LGHNA, CDR2 YSLEER. This CDR3 comprises 15 residues. The DNA for the CDR3 is TGCGCCAGCAGCCAAGAGAGGGCTGGTTGGTCACCCCTCCACTTT. Its translation is CASSQERAGWSPLHF.

As concerns this clonotype: It may be a read error: a sequence one base away is much more abundant. V usage is TRBV11-2 and J usage is TRBJ2-1; no clear D gene. CDR3 size: 11 residues. Per the germline V gene, CDR1 is SGHAT and CDR2 is FQNNGV. This chain's CDR3 is CASSLVYEPFF. As DNA, the CDR3 is TGTGCCAGCAGCTTAGTCTATGAGCCGTTCTTC.

This clonotype was recorded a few times. This chain links TRBV20-1 with TRBJ2-3, with a tentative D call TRBD1 (5 bases). Looked up from germline, CDR1 is DFQATT and CDR2 is SNEGSKA (reference sequence). V lost 3 bases, J lost 7 bases, and 23 bases lay in between. This CDR3 region has 16 residues. The CDR3: CSASEKRNYRLNTQYF. The CDR3 DNA sequence: TGCAGTGCTAGCGAAAAAAGGAACTACAGGTTAAATACGCAGTATTTT.

This clonotype was picked up many times. The rearrangement uses TRBV29-1 and TRBJ1-2; D ambiguous. CDR1 is SQVTM, CDR2 ANQGSEA, per germline. The CDR3 sequence is 15 residues long. Trimming cost V 0 bases and J 9 bases, with 20 bases left between them. The CDR3 DNA follows: TGCAGCGTTGAAGATCAACAAAGGGCAGTCCGGCGCTACACCTTC. Translation: CSVEDQQRAVRRYTF.

This clonotype was observed many times. At one end, the junction sequence differs from germline, possibly due to a read error. The chain uses TRBV5-1 and TRBJ2-2; D is unclear. The CDR3 is 15 residues long. Per the germline V gene, CDR1 is SGHRS and CDR2 is YFSETQ. For the CDR3, the DNA is TGCGCCAGCAGTTTGGACCCCTTGAACACCGGGGAGCTGTTTTTT. Its translation is CASSLDPLNTGELFF. The full variable domain, with the rest looked up from reference TRBV5-1 and TRBJ2-2, is KAGVTQTPRYLIKTRGQQVTLSCSPISGHRSVSWYQQTPGQGLQFLFEYFSETQRNKGNFPGRFSGRQFSNSRSEMNVSTLELGDSALYLCASSLDPLNTGELFFGEGSRLTVL.

The V and J genes are TRBV24-1 and TRBJ2-5; 14 bases map to TRBD2. Germline V lookup: CDR1 KGHDR, CDR2 SFDVKD. This CDR3 has 18 residues. J gave up 1 base and V 3 bases, and 6 bases lay outside the gene matches. The CDR3 nucleotides are TGTGCCACCAGTGATGGGACTAGCGGGAGTTGGGGCCAAGAGACCCAGTACTTC. Translation gives CATSDGTSGSWGQETQYF.